This T cell receptor (beta chain) was sequenced for a study of blood T cell repertoires in COVID-19. Background on the study: Specimens from acute and convalescent COVID-19 originated in the United States, Italy and Spain. From T cells, B-cell-depleted T cells, or PBMCs came the material, which was cDNA or gDNA.

The assay was immunoSEQ multiplex PCR, and TCRdb's table has in-frame clones only and misses some. This table has 160,000 or so clones, 75% to 85% appearing once. This CDR3 is 13 amino acids long. V was clipped by 5 bases and J by 2 bases, with 9 bases between them. From germline, CDR1 is MNHEY and CDR2 SMNVEV (reference sequence). This sequence joins TRBV27 and TRBJ2-5, with D unresolved. This TCR derives from a woman aged 55-75 years with COVID-19, enrolled during active disease. Sequencing was carried out using peripheral blood. The CDR3 protein is CASSKTRQETQYF. The CDR3 DNA sequence: TGTGCCAGCAGTAAGACGCGGCAAGAGACCCAGTACTTC.